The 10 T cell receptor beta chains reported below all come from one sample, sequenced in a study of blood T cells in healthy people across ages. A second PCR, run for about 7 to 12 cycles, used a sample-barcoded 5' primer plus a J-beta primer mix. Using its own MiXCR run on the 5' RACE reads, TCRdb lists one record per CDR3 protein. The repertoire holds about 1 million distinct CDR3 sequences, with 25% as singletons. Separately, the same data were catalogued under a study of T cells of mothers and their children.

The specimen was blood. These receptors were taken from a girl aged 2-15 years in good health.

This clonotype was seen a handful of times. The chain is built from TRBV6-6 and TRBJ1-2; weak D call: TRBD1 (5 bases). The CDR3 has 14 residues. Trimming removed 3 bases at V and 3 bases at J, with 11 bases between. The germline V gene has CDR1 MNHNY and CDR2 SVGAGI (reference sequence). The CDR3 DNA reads TGTGCCAGCAGTTATCCGGACACCTACTATGGCTACACCTTC. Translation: CASSYPDTYYGYTF.

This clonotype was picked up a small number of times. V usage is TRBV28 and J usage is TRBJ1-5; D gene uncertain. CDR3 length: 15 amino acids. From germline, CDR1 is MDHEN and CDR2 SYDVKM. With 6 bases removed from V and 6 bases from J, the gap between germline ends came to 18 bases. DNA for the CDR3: TGTGCCAGCAGGGACCGGGGAATAGAAGGTCAGCCCCAGCATTTT. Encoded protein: CASRDRGIEGQPQHF.

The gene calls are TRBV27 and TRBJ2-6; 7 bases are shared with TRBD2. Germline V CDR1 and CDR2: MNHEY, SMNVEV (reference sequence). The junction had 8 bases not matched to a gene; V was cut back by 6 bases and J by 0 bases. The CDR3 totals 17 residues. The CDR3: CASSSSGPFSGANVLTF. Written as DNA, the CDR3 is TGTGCCAGCAGCTCTAGCGGTCCGTTCTCTGGGGCCAACGTCCTGACTTTC. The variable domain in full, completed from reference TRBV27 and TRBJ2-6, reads EAQVTQNPRYLITVTGKKLTVTCSQNMNHEYMSWYRQDPGLGLRQIYYSMNVEVTDKGDVPEGYKVSRKEKRNFPLILESPSPNQTSLYFCASSSSGPFSGANVLTFGAGSRLTVL.

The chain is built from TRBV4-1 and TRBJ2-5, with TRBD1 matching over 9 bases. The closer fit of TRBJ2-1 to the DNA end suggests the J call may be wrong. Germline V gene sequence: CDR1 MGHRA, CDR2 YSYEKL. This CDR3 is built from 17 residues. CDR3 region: CASSQGRGRDRVNEQFF. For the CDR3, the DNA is TGCGCCAGCAGCCAAGGGAGAGGTCGGGACAGGGTCAATGAGCAGTTCTTC.

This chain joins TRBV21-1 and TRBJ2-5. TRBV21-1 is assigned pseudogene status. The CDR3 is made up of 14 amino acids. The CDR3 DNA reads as TGTGCCAGCAGCGACCAGAATCCCCGAGAGACCCAGTACTTC. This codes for CASSDQNPRETQYF.

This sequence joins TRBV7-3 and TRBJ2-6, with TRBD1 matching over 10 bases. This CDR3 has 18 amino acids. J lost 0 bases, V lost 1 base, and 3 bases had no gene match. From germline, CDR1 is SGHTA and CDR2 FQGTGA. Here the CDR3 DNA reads TGTGCCAGCAGCTTAAGCGGGACAGGGGTCTCTGGGGCCAACGTCCTGACTTTC. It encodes CASSLSGTGVSGANVLTF.

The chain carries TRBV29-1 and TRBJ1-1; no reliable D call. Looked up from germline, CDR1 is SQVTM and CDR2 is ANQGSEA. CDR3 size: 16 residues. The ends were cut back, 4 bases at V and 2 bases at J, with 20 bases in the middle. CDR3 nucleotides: TGCAGCGTTGTCGGCGACTTGATCGCCGCAAACACTGAAGCTTTCTTT. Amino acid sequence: CSVVGDLIAANTEAFF.

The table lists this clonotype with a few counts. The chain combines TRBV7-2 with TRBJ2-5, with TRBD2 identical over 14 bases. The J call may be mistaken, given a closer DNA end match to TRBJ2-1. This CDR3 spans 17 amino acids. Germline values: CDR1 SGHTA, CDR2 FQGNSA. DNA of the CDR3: TGTGCCAGCAGCAGACCGGGACTAGCGGGAGTTTACGGTGAGCAGTTCTTC. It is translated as CASSRPGLAGVYGEQFF.

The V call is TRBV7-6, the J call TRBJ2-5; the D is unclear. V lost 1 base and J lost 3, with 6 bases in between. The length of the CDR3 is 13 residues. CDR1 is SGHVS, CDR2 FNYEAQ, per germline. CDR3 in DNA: TGTGCCAGCAGCTTAGATGTAGAAGAGACCCAGTACTTC. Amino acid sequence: CASSLDVEETQYF.

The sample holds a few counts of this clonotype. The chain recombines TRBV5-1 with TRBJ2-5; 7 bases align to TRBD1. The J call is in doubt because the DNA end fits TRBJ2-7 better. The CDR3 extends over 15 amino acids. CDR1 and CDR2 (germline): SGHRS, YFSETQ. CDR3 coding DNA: TGCGCCAGCAGCTTGGCCGCGGACAGGTTCTACGAGCAGTACTTC. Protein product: CASSLAADRFYEQYF.